These 14 T cell receptor beta chains were sequenced from one sample in a study of cytomegalovirus exposure and HLA in healthy donors. PCR was performed using 60 Vbeta and 13 Jbeta primers. This table comes from immunoSEQ multiplex PCR, and its TCRdb copy is limited to in-frame clones, with some not included. The sample yields 130,000 to 150,000 clones, 78% seen once. Specimen: PBMCs. These receptors came from a woman aged 18-29 years in good health and CMV-seropositive.

This chain joins TRBV4-1 and TRBJ2-7, with TRBD2 matching 9 bases. The CDR3 covers 16 residues. CDR1 MGHRA and CDR2 YSYEKL come from the germline V gene. Trimming took 4 bases from V and 7 from J; bases not matched to a gene: 14. The CDR3 loop is CASSPPRASGVWEQYF. The DNA of the CDR3 is TGCGCCAGCAGCCCCCCTAGGGCTAGCGGGGTTTGGGAGCAGTACTTC.

This chain links TRBV4-1 with TRBJ2-3, with D possibly being TRBD2 (6 bases). The CDR3 loop spans 16 amino acids. Trimming removed 4 bases at V and 0 bases at J, with 14 bases between. Germline V gene data show CDR1 as MGHRA and CDR2 as YSYEKL. CDR3 DNA: TGCGCCAGCAGCCTCCCGCCGGGGAGGAGCACAGATACGCAGTATTTT. Its protein product is CASSLPPGRSTDTQYF.

V gene TRBV5-6 combines with J gene TRBJ2-7, with a weak D call TRBD2 (6 bases). With 0 bases removed from V and 5 bases from J, the gap between germline ends came to 12 bases. CDR3 length: 14 residues. Germline assignment: CDR1 SGHDT and CDR2 YYEEEE. The CDR3: CASSLGGSGDEQYF. DNA for the CDR3: TGTGCCAGCAGCTTGGGGGGATCGGGAGACGAGCAGTACTTC.

This chain connects TRBV30 to TRBJ2-2; TRBD2 aligns across 10 bases. Germline V gives CDR1 GTSNPN, CDR2 SVGIG (reference sequence). This CDR3 comprises 16 residues. J was trimmed by 7 bases and V by 3 bases; bases with no gene match: 11. In nucleotides, the CDR3 is TGTGCCTGGAGATCCGGGAGCGGGGGGGCCGGCGGGGAGCTGTTTTTT. This encodes CAWRSGSGGAGGELFF.

V usage is TRBV6-5 and J usage is TRBJ2-1; TRBD2 matches 10 bases. The V and J ends lost 7 bases and 6 bases, in that order; junction bases with no gene match: 6. In germline, CDR1 is MNHEY, CDR2 SVGAGI. This CDR3 is 14 amino acids long. CDR3 loop: CASTPSGGINEQFF. CDR3 bases: TGTGCCAGCACTCCTAGCGGGGGAATCAATGAGCAGTTCTTC.

Of note for this clone: The junction departs from germline at one end; a sequencing error may be responsible. The genes are TRBV28 and TRBJ1-1, with D perhaps matching TRBD1 (5 bases). Germline assignment: CDR1 MDHEN and CDR2 SYDVKM. CDR3 length equals 14 residues. For the CDR3, the DNA is TGTGCCAGCAGGGTCAGTCTCCCCGGCAACAGGCTCTCTTTT. Amino acids: CASRVSLPGNRLSF.

This clone was counted a few times. J is TRBJ2-1 and V is TRBV28; tentative D call: TRBD1 (6 bases). Trimming took 5 bases from V and 8 from J, leaving 19 bases between them. Germline loops: CDR1 MDHEN, CDR2 SYDVKM. This CDR3 spans 15 amino acids. The DNA of the CDR3 is TGTGCCAGCAGTACGGACCCTCGCTACAGGGATGAGCAGTTCTTC. Its translation is CASSTDPRYRDEQFF.

The gene calls are TRBV19 and TRBJ1-5, with 9 bases fitting TRBD1. The junction had 4 bases not matched to a gene; V was cut back by 3 bases and J by 1 base. The CDR3 has 16 amino acids. The V gene's germline CDR1 is LNHDA and CDR2 SQIVND (reference sequence). The CDR3 here is CASSIWDRVSNQPQHF. Written as DNA, the CDR3 is TGTGCCAGTAGTATTTGGGACAGGGTCAGCAATCAGCCCCAGCATTTT.

The chain has TRBV19 and TRBJ2-7; D may be TRBD1 (5 bases). Germline CDR1 LNHDA, CDR2 SQIVND (reference sequence). The CDR3 totals 14 residues. The germline V and J ends were trimmed by 1 base and 3 bases, with 10 bases remaining between them. CDR3 in DNA: TGTGCCAGTAGTATAGGACAGAATCTCTACGAGCAGTACTTC. Its translation is CASSIGQNLYEQYF.

The rearrangement uses TRBV11-2 and TRBJ1-2; possible D gene TRBD1, 6 bases. The CDR3 sequence is 13 residues long. Germline assignment: CDR1 SGHAT and CDR2 FQNNGV. V was cut by 1 base and J by 4 bases, with 7 bases left in between. CDR3 protein: CASSLAGVYGYTF. The CDR3 nucleotides are TGTGCCAGCAGCTTAGCAGGGGTCTATGGCTACACCTTC.

J is TRBJ1-4 and V is TRBV6-1; 10 bases fit TRBD1. Germline V gives CDR1 MNHNS, CDR2 SASEGT. After removal of 3 bases from V and 7 bases from J, the junction contained 2 bases not matched to a gene. The CDR3 is 14 amino acids. Here the CDR3 DNA reads TGTGCCAGCAGTGAGGGACAGGGGTTTGAAAAACTGTTTTTT. This encodes CASSEGQGFEKLFF.

V usage is TRBV6-5 and J usage is TRBJ1-2; D remains unclear. This CDR3 contains 15 residues. CDR1 is MNHEY, CDR2 SVGAGI, per germline. V gave up 2 bases and J gave up 3 bases, with 13 bases separating them. The DNA for the CDR3 is TGTGCCAGCAGTTACAGCGTCAGTTCAGACTATGGCTACACCTTC. It specifies CASSYSVSSDYGYTF.

The chain is built from TRBV6-1 and TRBJ1-3; 10 nucleotides agree with TRBD1. J lost 6 bases, V lost 4 bases, and 3 bases had no gene match. This CDR3 has 14 residues. Germline V gene data show CDR1 as MNHNS and CDR2 as SASEGT. This CDR3 reads CASSGGTGANTIYF. The CDR3 nucleotides read TGTGCCAGCAGTGGCGGGACAGGGGCAAACACCATATATTTT.

In DNA form, the CDR3 reads TGTGCCAGCAGCGTCAGCGGGGGGGCTGCTGGGGCCAACGTCCTGACTTTC. As protein: CASSVSGGAAGANVLTF. The V gene is TRBV9, the J gene TRBJ2-6, with 10 bases fitting TRBD2. Germline V CDR1 and CDR2: SGDLS, YYNGEE. CDR3 length: 17 amino acids. V shed 2 bases, J shed 2 bases, and the junction held 4 bases outside the gene matches.